Below, one TCR beta chain is given with its context. CDR1 LGHNT and CDR2 FRNRAP come from the germline V gene. The CDR3 length is 20 residues. V lost 5 bases to trimming and J lost 6 bases; unmatched junction nucleotides: 20. This record comes from a study of blood T cell repertoires in COVID-19. Study at large: Acute and convalescent COVID-19 specimens originated in the United States, Italy and Spain. T cells, B-cell-depleted T cells, or PBMCs supplied cDNA or gDNA.

In the original analysis: Estimation of nucleated cell counts relied on the amplification of reference gene primers. Sequencing was performed with immunoSEQ multiplex PCR; in TCRdb, only in-frame clones are kept and a portion is missing. Clone size and V and J calls were adopted from that table, with D and trimming inferred from the DNA. The sample has around 260,000 clones; around 90% are singletons. The receptor was derived from a woman in her 40s who had recovered from COVID-19. Sequencing was done on a sample of peripheral blood. V usage is TRBV12-5 and J usage is TRBJ1-4; the match to TRBD1 covers 11 bases. This chain's CDR3 is CASGRLDRGHPSRADEKLFF. The CDR3 nucleotides read TGTGCTAGTGGTCGGCTGGACAGGGGGCATCCTTCAAGGGCTGATGAAAAACTGTTTTTT.